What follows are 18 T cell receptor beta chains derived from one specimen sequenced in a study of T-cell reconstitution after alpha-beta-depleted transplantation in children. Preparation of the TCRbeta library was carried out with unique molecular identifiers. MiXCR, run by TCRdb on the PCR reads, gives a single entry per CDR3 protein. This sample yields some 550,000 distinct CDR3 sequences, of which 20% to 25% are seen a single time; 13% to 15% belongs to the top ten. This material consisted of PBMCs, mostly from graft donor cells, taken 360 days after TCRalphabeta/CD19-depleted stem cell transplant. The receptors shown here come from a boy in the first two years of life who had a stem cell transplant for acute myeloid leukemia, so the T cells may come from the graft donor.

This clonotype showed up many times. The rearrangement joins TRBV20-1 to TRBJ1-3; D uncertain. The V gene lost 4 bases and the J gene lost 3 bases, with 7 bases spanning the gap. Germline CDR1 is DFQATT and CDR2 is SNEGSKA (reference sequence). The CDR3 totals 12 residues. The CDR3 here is CSATVYGNTIYF. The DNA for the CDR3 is TGCAGTGCTACGGTATATGGAAACACCATATATTTT.

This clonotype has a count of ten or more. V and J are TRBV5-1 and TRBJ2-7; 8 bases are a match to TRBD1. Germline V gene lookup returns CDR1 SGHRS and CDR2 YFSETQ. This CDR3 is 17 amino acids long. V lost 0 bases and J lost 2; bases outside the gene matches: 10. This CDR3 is CASSLGASGQVTYEQYF. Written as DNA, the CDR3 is TGCGCCAGCAGCTTGGGGGCGTCGGGACAGGTGACCTACGAGCAGTACTTC.

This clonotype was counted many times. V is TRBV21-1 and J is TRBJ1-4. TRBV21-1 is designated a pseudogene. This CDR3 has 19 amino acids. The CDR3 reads CASSKVGGPQDATNEKLFF. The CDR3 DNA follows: TGTGCCAGCAGCAAAGTCGGGGGGCCGCAGGATGCAACTAATGAAAAACTGTTTTTT.

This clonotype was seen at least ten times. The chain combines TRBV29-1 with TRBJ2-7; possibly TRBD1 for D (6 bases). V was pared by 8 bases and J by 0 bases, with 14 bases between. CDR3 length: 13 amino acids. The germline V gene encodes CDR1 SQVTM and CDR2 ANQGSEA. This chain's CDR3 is CSTLGGTSYEQYF. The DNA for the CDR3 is TGCAGCACCCTAGGGGGAACCTCCTACGAGCAGTACTTC.

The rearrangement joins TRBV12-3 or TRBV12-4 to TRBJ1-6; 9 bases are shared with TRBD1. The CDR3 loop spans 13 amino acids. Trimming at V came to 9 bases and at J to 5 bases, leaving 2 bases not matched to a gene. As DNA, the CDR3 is TGTGCCAGTGGGACAGGGAATAATTCACCCCTCCACTTT. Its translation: CASGTGNNSPLHF.

DNA for the CDR3: TGCAGTGCTAGCGAGGAGATTGAAGCTTTCTTT. This encodes CSASEEIEAFF. This sequence joins TRBV20-1 and TRBJ1-1; D gene unclear. This CDR3 is 11 amino acids long. The germline CDR1 and CDR2 sequences are DFQATT and SNEGSKA (reference sequence). V was cut by 3 bases and J by 7 bases, with 9 bases left in between.

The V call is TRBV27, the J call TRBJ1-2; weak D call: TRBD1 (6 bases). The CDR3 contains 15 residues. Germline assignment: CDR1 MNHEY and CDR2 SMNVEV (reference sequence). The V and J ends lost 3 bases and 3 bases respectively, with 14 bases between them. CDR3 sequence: CASSFSGQWDYGYTF. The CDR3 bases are TGTGCCAGCAGTTTTTCCGGACAGTGGGACTATGGCTACACCTTC.

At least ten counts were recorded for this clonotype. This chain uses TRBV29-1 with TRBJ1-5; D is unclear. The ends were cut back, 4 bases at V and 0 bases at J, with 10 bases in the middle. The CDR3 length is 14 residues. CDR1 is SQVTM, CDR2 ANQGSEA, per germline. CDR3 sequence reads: CSVGYGNSNQPQHF. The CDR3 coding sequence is TGCAGCGTTGGGTACGGAAATAGCAATCAGCCCCAGCATTTT.

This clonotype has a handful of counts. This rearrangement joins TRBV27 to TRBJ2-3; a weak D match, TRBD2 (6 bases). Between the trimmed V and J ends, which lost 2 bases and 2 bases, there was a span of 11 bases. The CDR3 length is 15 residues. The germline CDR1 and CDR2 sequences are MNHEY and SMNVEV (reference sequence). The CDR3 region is CASSLLASSTDTQYF. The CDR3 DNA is TGTGCCAGCAGTTTACTAGCGAGTTCCACAGATACGCAGTATTTT.

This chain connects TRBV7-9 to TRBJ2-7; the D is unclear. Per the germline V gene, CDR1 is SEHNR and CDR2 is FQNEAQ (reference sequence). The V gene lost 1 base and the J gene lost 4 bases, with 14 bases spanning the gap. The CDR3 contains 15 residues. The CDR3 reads CASSLEASPLYEQYF. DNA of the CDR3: TGTGCCAGCAGCTTAGAGGCCAGTCCCTTATACGAGCAGTACTTC.

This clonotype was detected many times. CDR3 sequence reads: CASSSRRERSTDTQYF. The CDR3, as DNA: TGTGCCAGCAGCTCTAGGAGGGAAAGGAGCACAGATACGCAGTATTTT. The chain employs TRBV13 and TRBJ2-3; a possible D gene is TRBD2 (6 bases). V was clipped by 4 bases and J by 0 bases, with 14 bases between them. The V gene's germline CDR1 is PRHDT and CDR2 FYEKMQ (reference sequence). The CDR3 is made up of 16 amino acids.

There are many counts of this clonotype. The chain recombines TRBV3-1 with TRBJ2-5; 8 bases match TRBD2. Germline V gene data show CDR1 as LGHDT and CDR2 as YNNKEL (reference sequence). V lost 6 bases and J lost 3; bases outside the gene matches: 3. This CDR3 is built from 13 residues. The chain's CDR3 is CASSPAGEETQYF. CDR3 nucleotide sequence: TGTGCCAGCAGTCCAGCGGGGGAAGAGACCCAGTACTTC.

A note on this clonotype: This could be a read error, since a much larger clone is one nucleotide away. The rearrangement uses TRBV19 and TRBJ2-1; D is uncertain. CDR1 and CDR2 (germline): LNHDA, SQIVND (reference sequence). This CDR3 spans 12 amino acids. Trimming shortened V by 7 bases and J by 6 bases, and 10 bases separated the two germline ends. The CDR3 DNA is TGTGCCAGTACGTCGAGGAGCAATGAGCAGTTCTTC. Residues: CASTSRSNEQFF.

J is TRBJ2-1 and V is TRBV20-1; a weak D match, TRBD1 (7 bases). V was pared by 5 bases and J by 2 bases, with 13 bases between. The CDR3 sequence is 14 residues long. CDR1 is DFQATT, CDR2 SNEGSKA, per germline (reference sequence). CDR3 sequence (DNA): TGCAGTGCTCGCAGGGGGGAAACCTACAATGAGCAGTTCTTC. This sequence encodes CSARRGETYNEQFF.

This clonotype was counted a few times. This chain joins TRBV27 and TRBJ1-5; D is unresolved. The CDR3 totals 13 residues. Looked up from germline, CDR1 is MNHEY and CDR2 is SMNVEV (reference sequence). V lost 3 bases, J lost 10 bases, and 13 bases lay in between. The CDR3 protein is CASSFTFDEPQHF. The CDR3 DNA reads TGTGCCAGCAGTTTTACCTTCGACGAACCCCAGCATTTT.

The CDR3 nucleotides read TGTGCCAGCAGACAGGGGAGAGAGACCCAGTACTTC. Translating gives CASRQGRETQYF. The chain couples TRBV25-1 to TRBJ2-5; 7 bases align to TRBD1. Germline values: CDR1 MGHDK, CDR2 SYGVNS. CDR3 length: 12 amino acids. V was clipped by 6 bases and J by 4 bases; unmatched bases: 2.

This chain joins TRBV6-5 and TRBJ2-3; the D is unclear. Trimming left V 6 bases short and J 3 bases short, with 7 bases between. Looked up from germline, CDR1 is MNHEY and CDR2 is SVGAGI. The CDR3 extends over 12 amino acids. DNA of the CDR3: TGTGCCAGCAGATCCCGTACAGATACGCAGTATTTT. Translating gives CASRSRTDTQYF.

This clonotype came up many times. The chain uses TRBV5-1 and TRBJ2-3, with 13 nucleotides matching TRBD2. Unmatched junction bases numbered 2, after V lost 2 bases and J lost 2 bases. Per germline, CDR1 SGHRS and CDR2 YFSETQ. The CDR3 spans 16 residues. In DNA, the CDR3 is TGCGCCAGCAGCTTAGGACTAGCGGGGGTCACAGATACGCAGTATTTT. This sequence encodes CASSLGLAGVTDTQYF.